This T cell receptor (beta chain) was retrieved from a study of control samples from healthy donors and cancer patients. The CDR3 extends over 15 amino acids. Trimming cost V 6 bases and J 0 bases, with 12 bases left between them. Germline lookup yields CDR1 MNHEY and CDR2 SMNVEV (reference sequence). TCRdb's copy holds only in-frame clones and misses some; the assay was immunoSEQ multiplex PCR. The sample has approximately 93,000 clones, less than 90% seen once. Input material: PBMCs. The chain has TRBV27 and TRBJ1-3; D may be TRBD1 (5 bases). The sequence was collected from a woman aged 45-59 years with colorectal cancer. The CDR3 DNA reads TGTGCCAGCAGACCCGGGGGTTCCTCTGGAAACACCATATATTTT. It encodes CASRPGGSSGNTIYF.